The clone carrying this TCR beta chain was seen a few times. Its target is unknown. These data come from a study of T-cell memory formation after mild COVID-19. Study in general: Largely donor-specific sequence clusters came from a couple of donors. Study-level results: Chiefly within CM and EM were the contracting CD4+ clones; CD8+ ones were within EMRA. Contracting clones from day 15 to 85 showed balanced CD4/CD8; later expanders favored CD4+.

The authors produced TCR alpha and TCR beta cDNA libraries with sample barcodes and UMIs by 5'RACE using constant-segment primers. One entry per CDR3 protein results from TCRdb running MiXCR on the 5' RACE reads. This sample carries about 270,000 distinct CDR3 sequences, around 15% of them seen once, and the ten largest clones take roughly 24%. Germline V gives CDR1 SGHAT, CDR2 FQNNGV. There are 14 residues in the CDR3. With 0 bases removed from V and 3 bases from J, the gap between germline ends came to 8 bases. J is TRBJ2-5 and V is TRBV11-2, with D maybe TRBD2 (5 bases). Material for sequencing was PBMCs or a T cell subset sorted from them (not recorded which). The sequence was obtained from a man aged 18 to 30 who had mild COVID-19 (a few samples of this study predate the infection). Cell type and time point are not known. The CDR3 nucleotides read TGTGCCAGCAGCTTAGAATTCGGGGAAGAGACCCAGTACTTC. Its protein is CASSLEFGEETQYF.